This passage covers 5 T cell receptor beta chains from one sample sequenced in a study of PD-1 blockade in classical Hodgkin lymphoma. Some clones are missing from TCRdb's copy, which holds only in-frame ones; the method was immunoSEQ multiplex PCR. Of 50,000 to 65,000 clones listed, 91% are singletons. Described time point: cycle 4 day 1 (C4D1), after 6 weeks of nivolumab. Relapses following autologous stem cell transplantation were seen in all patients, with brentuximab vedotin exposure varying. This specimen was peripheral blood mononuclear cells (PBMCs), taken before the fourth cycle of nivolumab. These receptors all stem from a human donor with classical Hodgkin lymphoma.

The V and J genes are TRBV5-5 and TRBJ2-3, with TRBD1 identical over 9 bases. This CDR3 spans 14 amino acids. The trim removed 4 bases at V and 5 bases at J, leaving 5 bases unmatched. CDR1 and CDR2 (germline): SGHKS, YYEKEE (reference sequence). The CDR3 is CASSTRQGVDTQYF. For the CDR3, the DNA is TGTGCCAGCAGCACGAGACAGGGGGTAGATACGCAGTATTTT.

Here the CDR3 reads CASTTAGAEQFF. DNA for the CDR3: TGTGCCAGCACCACCGCGGGGGCTGAGCAGTTCTTC. V is TRBV6-1 and J is TRBJ2-1, with a weak D call TRBD2 (7 bases). The CDR3 spans 12 residues. The V and J ends lost 7 bases and 9 bases respectively, with 13 bases between them. The germline gives CDR1 MNHNS, CDR2 SASEGT.

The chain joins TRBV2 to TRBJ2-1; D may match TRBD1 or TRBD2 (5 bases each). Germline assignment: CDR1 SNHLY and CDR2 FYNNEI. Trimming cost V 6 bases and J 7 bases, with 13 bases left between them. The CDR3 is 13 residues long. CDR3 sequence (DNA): TGTGCCAGCAGGAGGGGCAGGGAGAATGAGCAGTTCTTC. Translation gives CASRRGRENEQFF.

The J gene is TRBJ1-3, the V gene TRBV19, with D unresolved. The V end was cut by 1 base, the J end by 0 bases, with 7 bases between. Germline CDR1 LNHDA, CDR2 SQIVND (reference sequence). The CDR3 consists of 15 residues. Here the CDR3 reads CASSIVALSGNTIYF. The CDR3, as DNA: TGTGCCAGTAGTATAGTAGCCCTCTCTGGAAACACCATATATTTT.

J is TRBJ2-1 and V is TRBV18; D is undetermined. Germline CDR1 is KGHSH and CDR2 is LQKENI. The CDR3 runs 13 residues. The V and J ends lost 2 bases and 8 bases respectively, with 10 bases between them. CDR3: CASSPSLMDEQFF. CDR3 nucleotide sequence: TGTGCCAGCTCACCAAGTCTAATGGATGAGCAGTTCTTC.